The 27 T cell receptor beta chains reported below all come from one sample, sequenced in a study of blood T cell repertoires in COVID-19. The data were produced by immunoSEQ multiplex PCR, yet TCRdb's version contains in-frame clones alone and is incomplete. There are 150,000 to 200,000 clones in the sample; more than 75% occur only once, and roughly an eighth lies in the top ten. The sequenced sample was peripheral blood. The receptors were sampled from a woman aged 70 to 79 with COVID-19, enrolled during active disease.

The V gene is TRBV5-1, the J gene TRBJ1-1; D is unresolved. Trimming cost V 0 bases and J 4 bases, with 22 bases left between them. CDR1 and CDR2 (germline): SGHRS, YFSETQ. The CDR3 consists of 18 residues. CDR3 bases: TGCGCCAGCAGCTTGGGGGCACAAAACAGAGCCCAAATCACTGAAGCTTTCTTT. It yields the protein CASSLGAQNRAQITEAFF. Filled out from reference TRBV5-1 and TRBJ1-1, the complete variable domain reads KAGVTQTPRYLIKTRGQQVTLSCSPISGHRSVSWYQQTPGQGLQFLFEYFSETQRNKGNFPGRFSGRQFSNSRSEMNVSTLELGDSALYLCASSLGAQNRAQITEAFFGQGTRLTVV.

For the CDR3, the DNA is TGTGCCAGTAGTACAACGAGCTCCTACGAGCAGTACTTC. Residues: CASSTTSSYEQYF. This chain connects TRBV19 to TRBJ2-7; D uncertain. The CDR3 length is 13 residues. The V and J ends lost 4 bases and 0 bases respectively, with 7 bases between them. The germline V gene has CDR1 LNHDA and CDR2 SQIVND (reference sequence).

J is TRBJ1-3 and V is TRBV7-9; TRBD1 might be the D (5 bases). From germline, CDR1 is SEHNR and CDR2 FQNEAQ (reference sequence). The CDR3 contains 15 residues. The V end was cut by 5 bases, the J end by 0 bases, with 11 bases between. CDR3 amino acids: CASSLQANSGNTIYF. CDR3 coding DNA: TGTGCCAGCAGCCTACAGGCTAACTCTGGAAACACCATATATTTT.

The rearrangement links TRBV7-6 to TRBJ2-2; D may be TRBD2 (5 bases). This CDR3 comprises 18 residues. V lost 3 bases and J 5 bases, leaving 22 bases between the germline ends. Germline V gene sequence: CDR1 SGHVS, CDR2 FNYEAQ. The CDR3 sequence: CASSLTGLTHDRTGELFF. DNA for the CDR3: TGTGCCAGCAGCTTGACCGGACTCACACACGATCGGACCGGGGAGCTGTTTTTT.

CDR3 residues: CAKAPRDTWASEQYF. CDR3 DNA: TGTGCCAAAGCCCCGAGGGACACTTGGGCGAGCGAGCAGTACTTC. The gene calls are TRBV6-5 and TRBJ2-7; a possible D gene is TRBD1 (6 bases). The V gene lost 10 bases and the J gene lost 6 bases, with 25 bases spanning the gap. The CDR3 is made up of 15 amino acids. CDR1 is MNHEY, CDR2 SVGAGI, per germline.

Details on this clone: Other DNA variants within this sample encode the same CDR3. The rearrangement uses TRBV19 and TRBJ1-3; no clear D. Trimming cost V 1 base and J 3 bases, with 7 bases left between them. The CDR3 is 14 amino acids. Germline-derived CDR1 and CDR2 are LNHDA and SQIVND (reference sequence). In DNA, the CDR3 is TGTGCCAGTAGTATAGGCGGCAGTGGAAACACCATATATTTT. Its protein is CASSIGGSGNTIYF.

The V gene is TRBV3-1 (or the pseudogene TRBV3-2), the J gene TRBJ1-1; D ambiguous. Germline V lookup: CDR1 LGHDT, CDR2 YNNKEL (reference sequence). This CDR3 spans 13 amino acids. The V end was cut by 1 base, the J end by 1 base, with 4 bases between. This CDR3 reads CASSQVQNTEAFF. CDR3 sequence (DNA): TGTGCCAGCAGCCAAGTACAGAACACTGAAGCTTTCTTT.

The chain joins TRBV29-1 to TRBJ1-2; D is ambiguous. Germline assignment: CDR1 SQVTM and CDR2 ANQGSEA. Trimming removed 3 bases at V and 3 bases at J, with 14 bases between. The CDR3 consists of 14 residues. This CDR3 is CSVESREGDYGYTF. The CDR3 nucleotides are TGCAGCGTTGAGAGTCGAGAGGGCGACTATGGCTACACCTTC.

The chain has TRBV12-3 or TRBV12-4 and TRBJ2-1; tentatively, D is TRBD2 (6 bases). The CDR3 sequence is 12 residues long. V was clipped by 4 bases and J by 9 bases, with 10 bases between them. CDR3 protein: CASSSTSFEQFF. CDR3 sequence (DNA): TGTGCCAGCAGTTCGACTAGTTTTGAGCAGTTCTTC.

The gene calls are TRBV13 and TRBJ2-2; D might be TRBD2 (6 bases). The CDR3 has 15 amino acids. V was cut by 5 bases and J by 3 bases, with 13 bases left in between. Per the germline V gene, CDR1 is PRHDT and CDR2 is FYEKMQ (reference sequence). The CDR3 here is CASSPGSKDTGELFF. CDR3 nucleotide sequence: TGTGCCAGCAGCCCCGGGAGCAAAGACACCGGGGAGCTGTTTTTT.

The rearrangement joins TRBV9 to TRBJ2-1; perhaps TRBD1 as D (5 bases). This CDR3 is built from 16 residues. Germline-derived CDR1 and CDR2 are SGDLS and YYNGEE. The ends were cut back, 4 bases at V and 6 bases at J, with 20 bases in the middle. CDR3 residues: CASSKWGRGQSNEQFF. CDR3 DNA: TGTGCCAGCAGCAAGTGGGGCCGAGGCCAGTCCAATGAGCAGTTCTTC.

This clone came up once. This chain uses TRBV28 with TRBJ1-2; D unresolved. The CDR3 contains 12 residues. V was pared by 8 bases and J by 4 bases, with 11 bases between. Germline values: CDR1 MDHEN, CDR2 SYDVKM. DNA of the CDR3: TGTGCCAGCCGGGAAACATTCTATGGCTACACCTTC. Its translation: CASRETFYGYTF.

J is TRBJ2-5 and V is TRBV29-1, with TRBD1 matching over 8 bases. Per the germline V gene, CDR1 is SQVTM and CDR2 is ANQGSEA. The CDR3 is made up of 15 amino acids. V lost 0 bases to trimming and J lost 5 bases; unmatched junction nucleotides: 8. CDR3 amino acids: CSVEDRNRGVETQYF. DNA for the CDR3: TGCAGCGTTGAAGATCGAAACAGGGGGGTCGAGACCCAGTACTTC.

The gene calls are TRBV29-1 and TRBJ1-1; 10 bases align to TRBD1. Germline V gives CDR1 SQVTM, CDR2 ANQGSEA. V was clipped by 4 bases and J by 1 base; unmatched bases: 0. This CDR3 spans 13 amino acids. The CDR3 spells CSVGQGANTEAFF. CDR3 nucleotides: TGCAGCGTTGGACAGGGGGCGAACACTGAAGCTTTCTTT.

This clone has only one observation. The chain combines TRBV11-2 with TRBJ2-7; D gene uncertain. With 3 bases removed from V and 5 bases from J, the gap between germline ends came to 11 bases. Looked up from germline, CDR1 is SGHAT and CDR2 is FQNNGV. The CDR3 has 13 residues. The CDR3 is CASSFERGNEQYF. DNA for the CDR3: TGTGCCAGCAGCTTTGAAAGAGGAAACGAGCAGTACTTC.

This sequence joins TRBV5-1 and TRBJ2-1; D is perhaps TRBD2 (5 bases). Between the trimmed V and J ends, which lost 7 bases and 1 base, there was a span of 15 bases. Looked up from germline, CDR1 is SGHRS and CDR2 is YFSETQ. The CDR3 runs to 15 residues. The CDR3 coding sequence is TGCGCCAGCGGGAGTGTCCCTGGGTCCTACAATGAGCAGTTCTTC. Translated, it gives CASGSVPGSYNEQFF.

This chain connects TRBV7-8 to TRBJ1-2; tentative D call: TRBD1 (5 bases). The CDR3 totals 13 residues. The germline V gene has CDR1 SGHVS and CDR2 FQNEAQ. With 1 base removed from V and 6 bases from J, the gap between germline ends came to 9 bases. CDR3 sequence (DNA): TGTGCCAGCAGCTTAGACAGGTCGAATGGCTACACCTTC. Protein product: CASSLDRSNGYTF. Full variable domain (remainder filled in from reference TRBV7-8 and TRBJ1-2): GAGVSQSPRYKVAKRGQDVALRCDPISGHVSLFWYQQALGQGPEFLTYFQNEAQLDKSGLPSDRFFAERPEGSVSTLKIQRTQQEDSAVYLCASSLDRSNGYTFGSGTRLTVV.

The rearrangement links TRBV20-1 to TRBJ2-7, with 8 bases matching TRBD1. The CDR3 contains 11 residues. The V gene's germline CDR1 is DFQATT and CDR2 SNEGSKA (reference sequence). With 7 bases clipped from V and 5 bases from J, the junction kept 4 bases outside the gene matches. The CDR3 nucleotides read TGCAGTGGGACAGGGACCCACGAGCAGTACTTC. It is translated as CSGTGTHEQYF.

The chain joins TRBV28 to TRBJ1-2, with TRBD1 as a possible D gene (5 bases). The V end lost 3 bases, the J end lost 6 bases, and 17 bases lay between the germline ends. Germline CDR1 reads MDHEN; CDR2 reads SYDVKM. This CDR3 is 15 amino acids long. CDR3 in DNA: TGTGCCAGCAGTTTGGGAAGGGGAGGCGCCCATGGCTACACCTTC. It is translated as CASSLGRGGAHGYTF.

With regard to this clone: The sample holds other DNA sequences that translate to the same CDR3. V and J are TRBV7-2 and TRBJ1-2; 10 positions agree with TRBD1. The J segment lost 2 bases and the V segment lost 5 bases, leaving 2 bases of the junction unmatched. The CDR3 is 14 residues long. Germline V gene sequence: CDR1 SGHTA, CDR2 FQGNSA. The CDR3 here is CASSPGQGNYGYTF. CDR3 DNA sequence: TGTGCCAGCAGCCCGGGACAGGGGAACTATGGCTACACCTTC.

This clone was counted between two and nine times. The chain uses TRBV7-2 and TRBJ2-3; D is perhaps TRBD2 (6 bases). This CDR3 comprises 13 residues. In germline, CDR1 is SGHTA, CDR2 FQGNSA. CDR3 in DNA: TGTGTGGCGGGGCGGGGCCCACAGTCTACGCAGTATTTT. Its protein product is CVAGRGPQSTQYF.

The CDR3 region is CASSLVQAYNEQFF. CDR3 sequence (DNA): TGTGCCAGCAGCTTGGTTCAGGCGTACAATGAGCAGTTCTTC. V usage is TRBV5-5 and J usage is TRBJ2-1; D remains unclear. Deletions cut 0 bases from V and 4 bases from J, with 8 bases between. CDR1 is SGHKS and CDR2 is YYEKEE in the germline V gene (reference sequence). The CDR3 covers 14 residues.

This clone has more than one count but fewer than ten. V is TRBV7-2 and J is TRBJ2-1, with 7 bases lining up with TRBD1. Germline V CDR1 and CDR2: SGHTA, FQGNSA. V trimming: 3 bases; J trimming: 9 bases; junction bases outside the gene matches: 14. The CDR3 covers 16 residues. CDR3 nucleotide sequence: TGTGCCAGCAGCTTTAAACTTAAGGGGGCGTCCCCTGAGCAGTTCTTC. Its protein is CASSFKLKGASPEQFF.

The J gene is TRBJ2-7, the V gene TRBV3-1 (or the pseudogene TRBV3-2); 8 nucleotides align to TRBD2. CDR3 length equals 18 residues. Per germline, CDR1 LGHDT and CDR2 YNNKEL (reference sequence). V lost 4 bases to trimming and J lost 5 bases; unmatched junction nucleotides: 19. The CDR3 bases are TGTGCCAGCAGCCCCTTGTTCCCGGGACTAGTCAGGAGTCACGAGCAGTACTTC. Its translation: CASSPLFPGLVRSHEQYF.

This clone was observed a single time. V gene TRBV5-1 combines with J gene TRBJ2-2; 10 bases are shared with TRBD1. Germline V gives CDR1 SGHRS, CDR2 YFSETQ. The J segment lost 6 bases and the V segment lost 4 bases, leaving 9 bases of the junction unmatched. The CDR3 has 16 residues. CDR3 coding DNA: TGCGCCAGCAGCCTAGAGACAGGGGGCGCGTCCGGGGAGCTGTTTTTT. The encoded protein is CASSLETGGASGELFF.

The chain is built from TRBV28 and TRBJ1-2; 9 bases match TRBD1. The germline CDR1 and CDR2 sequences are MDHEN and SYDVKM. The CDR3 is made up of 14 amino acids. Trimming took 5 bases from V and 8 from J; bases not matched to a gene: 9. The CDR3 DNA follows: TGTGCCAGCAGTCCCCCGGGACAGGGTCGAGGCTACACCTTC. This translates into CASSPPGQGRGYTF.

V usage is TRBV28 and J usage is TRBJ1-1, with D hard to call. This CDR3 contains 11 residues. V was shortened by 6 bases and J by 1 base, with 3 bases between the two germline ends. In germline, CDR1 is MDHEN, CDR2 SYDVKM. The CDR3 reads CASRQNTEAFF. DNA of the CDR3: TGTGCCAGCAGACAGAACACTGAAGCTTTCTTT.